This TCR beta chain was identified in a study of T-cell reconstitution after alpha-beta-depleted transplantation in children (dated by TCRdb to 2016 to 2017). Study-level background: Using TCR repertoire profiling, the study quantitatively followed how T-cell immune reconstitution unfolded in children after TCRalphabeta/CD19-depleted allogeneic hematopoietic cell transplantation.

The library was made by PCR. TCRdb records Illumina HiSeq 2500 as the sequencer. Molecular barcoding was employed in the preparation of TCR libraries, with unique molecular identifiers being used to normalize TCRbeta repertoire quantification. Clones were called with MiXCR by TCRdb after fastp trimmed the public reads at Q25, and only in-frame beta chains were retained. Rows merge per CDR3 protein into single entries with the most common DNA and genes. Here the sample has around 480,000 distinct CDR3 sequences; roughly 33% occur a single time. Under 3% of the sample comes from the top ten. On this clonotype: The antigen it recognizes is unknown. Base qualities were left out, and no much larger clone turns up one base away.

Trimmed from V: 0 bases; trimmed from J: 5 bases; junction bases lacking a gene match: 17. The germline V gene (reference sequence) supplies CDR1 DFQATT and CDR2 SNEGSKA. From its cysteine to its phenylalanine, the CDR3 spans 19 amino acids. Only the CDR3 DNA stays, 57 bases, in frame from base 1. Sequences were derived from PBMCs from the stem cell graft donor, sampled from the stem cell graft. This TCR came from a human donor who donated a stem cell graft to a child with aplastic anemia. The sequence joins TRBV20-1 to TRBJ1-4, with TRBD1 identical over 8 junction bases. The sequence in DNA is TGCAGTGCTAGAGACATTCCCCACCATACAGGGGGATTAAATGAAAAACTGTTTTTT. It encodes CSARDIPHHTGGLNEKLFF.